This T cell receptor beta chain was found in a study of T cells in Graves' hyperthyroidism and ophthalmopathy. TCR beta CDR3 regions were amplified from RNA transcripts. A set of HTBI primers served as the primers for a first-round RT-PCR of the TCR CDR3. TCRdb used MiXCR to reprocess the multiplex PCR reads, holding one entry per CDR3 protein. The repertoire consists of hundreds of thousands of distinct CDR3 sequences, with over 20% occurring once and the leading ten covering around 62%. General study findings and limits: Within blood appeared most thyroid clonotypes that had expanded above 0.001.

In the case of this clonotype: What it binds is not known. The junction differs from germline at one of its ends, possibly a read error.

Germline CDR1 and CDR2: KGHSH and LQKENI. This CDR3 spans 16 amino acids. The sample comprised blood. The chain is built from TRBV18 and TRBJ2-2; D gene unclear. The origin of this receptor is a man aged 30 to 39 with Graves' ophthalmopathy. This chain's CDR3 is CASSTPQELNTGELFF. In DNA form, the CDR3 reads TGTGCCAGCTCAACACCCCAGGAATTAAACACCGGGGAGCTGTTTTTT.